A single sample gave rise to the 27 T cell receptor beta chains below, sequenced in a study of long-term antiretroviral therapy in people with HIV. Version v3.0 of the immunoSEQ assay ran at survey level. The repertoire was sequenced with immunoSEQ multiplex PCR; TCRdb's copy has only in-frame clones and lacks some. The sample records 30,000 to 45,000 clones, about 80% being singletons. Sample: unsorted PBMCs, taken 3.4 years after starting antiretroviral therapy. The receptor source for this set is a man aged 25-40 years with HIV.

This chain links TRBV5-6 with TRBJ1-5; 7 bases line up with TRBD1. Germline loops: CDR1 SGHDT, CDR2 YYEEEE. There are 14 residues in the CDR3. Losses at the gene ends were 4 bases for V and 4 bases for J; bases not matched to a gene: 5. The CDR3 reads CASSQTGKNQPQHF. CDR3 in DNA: TGTGCCAGCAGCCAGACAGGGAAGAATCAGCCCCAGCATTTT. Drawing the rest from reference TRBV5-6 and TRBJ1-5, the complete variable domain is DAGVTQSPTHLIKTRGQQVTLRCSPKSGHDTVSWYQQALGQGPQFIFQYYEEEERQRGNFPDRFSGHQFPNYSSELNVNALLLGDSALYLCASSQTGKNQPQHFGDGTRLSIL.

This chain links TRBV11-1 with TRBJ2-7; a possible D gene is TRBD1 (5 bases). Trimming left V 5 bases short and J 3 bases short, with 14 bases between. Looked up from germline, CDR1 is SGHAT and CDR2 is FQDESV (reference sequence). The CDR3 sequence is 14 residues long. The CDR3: CASSTLPGNYEQYF. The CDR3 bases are TGTGCCAGCAGCACCCTCCCAGGGAACTACGAGCAGTACTTC. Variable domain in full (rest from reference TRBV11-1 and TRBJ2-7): EAEVAQSPRYKITEKSQAVAFWCDPISGHATLYWYRQILGQGPELLVQFQDESVVDDSQLPKDRFSAERLKGVDSTLKIQPAELGDSAMYLCASSTLPGNYEQYFGPGTRLTVT.

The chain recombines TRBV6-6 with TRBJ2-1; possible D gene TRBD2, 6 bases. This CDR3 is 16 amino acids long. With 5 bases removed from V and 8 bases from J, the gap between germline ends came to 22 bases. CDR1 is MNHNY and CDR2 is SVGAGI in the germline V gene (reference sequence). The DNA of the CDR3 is TGTGCCAGCAGTCCGCGCGGAGCGGGCCGTGAAGATGAGCAGTTCTTC. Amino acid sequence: CASSPRGAGREDEQFF.

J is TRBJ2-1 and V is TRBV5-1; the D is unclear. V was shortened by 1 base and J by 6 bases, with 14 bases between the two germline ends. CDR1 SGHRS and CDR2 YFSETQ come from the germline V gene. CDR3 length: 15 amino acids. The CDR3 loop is CASSLTGDSSNEQFF. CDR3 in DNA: TGCGCCAGCAGCTTGACTGGTGACTCGTCCAATGAGCAGTTCTTC.

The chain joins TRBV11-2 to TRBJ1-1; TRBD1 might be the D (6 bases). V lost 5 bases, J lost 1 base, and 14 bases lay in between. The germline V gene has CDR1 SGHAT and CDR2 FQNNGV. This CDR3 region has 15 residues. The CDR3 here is CASSLGDTWNTEAFF. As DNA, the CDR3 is TGTGCCAGCAGCCTAGGGGACACCTGGAACACTGAAGCTTTCTTT.

The DNA of the CDR3 is TGTGCCAGCAGTTCCCGGGACAGCGGGACTAGTATTTCTGATACGCAGTATTTT. Encoded protein: CASSSRDSGTSISDTQYF. The chain links TRBV2 to TRBJ2-3; a possible D gene is TRBD2 (8 bases). This CDR3 has 18 residues. The germline V gene has CDR1 SNHLY and CDR2 FYNNEI. Trimming took off 5 bases at V and 6 bases at J, with 27 bases between the two ends.

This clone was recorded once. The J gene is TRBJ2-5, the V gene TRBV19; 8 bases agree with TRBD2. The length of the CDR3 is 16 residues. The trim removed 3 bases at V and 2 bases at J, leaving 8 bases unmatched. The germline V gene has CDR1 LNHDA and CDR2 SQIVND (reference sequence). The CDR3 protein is CASSMGGTSGQETQYF. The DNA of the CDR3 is TGTGCCAGTAGTATGGGAGGGACTAGTGGACAAGAGACCCAGTACTTC. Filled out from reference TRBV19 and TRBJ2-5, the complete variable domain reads DGGITQSPKYLFRKEGQNVTLSCEQNLNHDAMYWYRQDPGQGLRLIYYSQIVNDFQKGDIAEGYSVSREKKESFPLTVTSAQKNPTAFYLCASSMGGTSGQETQYFGPGTRLLVL.

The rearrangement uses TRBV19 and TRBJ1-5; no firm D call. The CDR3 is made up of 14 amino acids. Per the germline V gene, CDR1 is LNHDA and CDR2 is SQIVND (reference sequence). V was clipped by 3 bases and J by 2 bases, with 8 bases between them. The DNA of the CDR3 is TGTGCCAGTAGTATGGTGAGCGGCAATCAGCCCCAGCATTTT. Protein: CASSMVSGNQPQHF.

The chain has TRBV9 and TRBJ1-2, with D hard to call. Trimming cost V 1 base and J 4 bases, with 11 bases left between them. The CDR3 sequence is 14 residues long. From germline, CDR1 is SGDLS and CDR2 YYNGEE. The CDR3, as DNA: TGTGCCAGCAGCGTACTGCCGGGAAGCTATGGCTACACCTTC. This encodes CASSVLPGSYGYTF.

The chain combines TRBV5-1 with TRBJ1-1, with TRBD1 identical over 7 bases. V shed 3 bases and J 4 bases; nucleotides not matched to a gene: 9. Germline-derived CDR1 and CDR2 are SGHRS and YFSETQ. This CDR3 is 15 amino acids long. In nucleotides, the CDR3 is TGCGCCAGCAGCTCACAGGGGTCGTTGGCCACTGAAGCTTTCTTT. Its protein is CASSSQGSLATEAFF.

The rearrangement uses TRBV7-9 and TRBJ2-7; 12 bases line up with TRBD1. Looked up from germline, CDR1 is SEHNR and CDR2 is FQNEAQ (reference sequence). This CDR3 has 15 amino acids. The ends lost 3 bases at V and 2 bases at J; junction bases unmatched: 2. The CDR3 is CASSLGQGAAYEQYF. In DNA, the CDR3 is TGTGCCAGCAGCTTGGGACAGGGGGCCGCCTACGAGCAGTACTTC.

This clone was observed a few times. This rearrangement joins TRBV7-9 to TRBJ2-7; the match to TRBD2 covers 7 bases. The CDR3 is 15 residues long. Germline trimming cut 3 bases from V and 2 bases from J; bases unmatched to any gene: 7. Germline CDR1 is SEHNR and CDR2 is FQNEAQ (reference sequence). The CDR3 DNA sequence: TGTGCCAGCAGCTTTTATGGACTAGGGACCTACGAGCAGTACTTC. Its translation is CASSFYGLGTYEQYF.

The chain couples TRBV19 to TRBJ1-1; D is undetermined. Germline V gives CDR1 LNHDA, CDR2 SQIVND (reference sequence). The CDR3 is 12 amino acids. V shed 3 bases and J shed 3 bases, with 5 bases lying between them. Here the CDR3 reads CASSIGYTEAFF. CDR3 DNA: TGTGCCAGTAGTATCGGGTACACTGAAGCTTTCTTT.

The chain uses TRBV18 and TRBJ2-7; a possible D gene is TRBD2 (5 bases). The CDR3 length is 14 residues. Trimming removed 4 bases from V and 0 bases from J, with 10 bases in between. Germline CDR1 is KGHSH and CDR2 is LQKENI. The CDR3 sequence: CASSLSGGSYEQYF. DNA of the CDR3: TGTGCCAGCTCACTTTCTGGAGGCTCCTACGAGCAGTACTTC. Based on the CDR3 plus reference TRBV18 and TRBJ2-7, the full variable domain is NAGVMQNPRHLVRRRGQEARLRCSPMKGHSHVYWYRQLPEEGLKFMVYLQKENIIDESGMPKERFSAEFPKEGPSILRIQQVVRGDSAAYFCASSLSGGSYEQYFGPGTRLTVT.

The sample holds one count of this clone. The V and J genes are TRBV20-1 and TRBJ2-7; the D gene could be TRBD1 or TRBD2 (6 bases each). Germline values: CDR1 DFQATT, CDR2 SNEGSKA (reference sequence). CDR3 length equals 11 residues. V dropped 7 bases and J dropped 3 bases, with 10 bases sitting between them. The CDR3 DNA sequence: TGCAGTGGGGGGGCAAGCTACGAGCAGTACTTC. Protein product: CSGGASYEQYF.

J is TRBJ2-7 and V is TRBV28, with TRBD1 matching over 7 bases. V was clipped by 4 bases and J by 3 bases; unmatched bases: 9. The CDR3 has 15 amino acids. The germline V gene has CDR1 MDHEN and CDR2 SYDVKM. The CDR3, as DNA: TGTGCCAGCAGTTCGGGACAGTCATACCGCTACGAGCAGTACTTC. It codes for CASSSGQSYRYEQYF.

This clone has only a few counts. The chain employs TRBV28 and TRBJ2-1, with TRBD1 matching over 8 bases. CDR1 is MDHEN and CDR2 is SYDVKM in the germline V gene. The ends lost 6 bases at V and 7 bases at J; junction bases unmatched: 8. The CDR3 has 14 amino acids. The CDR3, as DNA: TGTGCCAGCAGCAGGGACAGGTTTTCGAATGAGCAGTTCTTC. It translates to CASSRDRFSNEQFF.

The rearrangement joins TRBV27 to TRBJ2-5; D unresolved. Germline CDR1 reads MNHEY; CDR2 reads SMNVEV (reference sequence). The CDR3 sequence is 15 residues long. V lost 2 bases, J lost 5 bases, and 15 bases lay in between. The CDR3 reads CASSLKQWNPETQYF. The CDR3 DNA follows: TGTGCCAGCAGTTTAAAACAGTGGAACCCGGAGACCCAGTACTTC.

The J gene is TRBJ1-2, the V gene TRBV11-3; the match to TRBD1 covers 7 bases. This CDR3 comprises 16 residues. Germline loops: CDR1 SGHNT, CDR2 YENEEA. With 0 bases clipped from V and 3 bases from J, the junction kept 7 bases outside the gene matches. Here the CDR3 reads CASSLDKTGWHYGYTF. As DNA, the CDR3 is TGTGCCAGCAGCTTAGATAAGACAGGGTGGCACTATGGCTACACCTTC.

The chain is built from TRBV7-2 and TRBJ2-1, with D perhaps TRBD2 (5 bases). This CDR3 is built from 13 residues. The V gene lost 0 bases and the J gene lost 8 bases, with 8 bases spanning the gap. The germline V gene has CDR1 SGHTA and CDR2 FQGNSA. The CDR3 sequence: CASSLASGDEQFF. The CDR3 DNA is TGTGCCAGCAGCTTAGCGTCCGGGGATGAGCAGTTCTTC.

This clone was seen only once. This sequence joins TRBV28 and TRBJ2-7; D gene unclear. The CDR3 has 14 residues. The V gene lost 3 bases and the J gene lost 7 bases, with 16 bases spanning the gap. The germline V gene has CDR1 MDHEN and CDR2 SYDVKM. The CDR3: CASSFLSGPWEQYF. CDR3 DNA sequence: TGTGCCAGCAGTTTTCTATCGGGCCCATGGGAGCAGTACTTC.

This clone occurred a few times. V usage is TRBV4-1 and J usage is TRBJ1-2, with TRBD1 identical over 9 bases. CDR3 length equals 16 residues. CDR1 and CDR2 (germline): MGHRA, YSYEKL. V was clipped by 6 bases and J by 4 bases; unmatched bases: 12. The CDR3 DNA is TGCGCCAGCAGTACGACAGGGGGTATCGGGAGCTATGGCTACACCTTC. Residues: CASSTTGGIGSYGYTF.

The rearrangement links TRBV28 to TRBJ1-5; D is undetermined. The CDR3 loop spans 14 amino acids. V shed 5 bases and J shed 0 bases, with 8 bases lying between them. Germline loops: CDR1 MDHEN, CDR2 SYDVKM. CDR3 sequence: CASSPANSNQPQHF. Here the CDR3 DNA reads TGTGCCAGCAGTCCAGCAAATAGCAATCAGCCCCAGCATTTT.

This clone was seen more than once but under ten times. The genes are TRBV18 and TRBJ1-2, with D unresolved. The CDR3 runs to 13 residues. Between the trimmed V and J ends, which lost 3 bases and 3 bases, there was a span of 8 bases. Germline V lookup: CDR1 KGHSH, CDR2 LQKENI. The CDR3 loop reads CASSPDVDYGYTF. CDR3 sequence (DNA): TGTGCCAGCTCACCTGATGTGGACTATGGCTACACCTTC.

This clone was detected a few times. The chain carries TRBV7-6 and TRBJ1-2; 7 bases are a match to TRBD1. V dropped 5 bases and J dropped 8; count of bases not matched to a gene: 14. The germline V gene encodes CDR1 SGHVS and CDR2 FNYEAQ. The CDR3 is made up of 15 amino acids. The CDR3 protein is CASSRTPEGAGGYTF. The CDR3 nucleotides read TGTGCCAGCAGCCGTACACCGGAGGGGGCTGGGGGCTACACCTTC.

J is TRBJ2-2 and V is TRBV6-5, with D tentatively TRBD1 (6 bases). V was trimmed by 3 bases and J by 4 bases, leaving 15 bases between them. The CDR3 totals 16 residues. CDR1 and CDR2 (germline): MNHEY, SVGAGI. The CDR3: CASSYLPGVGTGELFF. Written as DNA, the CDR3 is TGTGCCAGCAGTTATTTGCCAGGGGTGGGCACCGGGGAGCTGTTTTTT.

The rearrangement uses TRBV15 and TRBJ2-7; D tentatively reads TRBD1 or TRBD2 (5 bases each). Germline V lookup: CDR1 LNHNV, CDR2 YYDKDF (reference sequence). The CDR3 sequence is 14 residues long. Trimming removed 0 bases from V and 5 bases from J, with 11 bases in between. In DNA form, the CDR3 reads TGTGCCACCAGCAGAGATTCGAGGGGCAACGAGCAGTACTTC. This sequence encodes CATSRDSRGNEQYF.